This T cell receptor (beta chain) was sequenced during a study of technical replicates of blood from several donors. This clone has a single count. Deletions cut 1 base from V and 7 bases from J, with 8 bases between. Germline V lookup: CDR1 MDHEN, CDR2 SYDVKM. The CDR3 sequence is 13 residues long. The method was immunoSEQ multiplex PCR; TCRdb's version includes in-frame clones alone and lacks a portion of them. The sample has about 81,000 clones; about 97% are singletons. Material: T cells isolated from PBMCs. This chain joins TRBV28 and TRBJ1-5; D call uncertain. The sequence derives from a human donor in good health. For the CDR3, the DNA is TGTGCCAGCAGTTTATCTTCCGTACAGCCCCAGCATTTT. Protein: CASSLSSVQPQHF.